This T cell receptor (beta chain) was sequenced for a study of blood T cells in healthy people across ages. The CDR3 length is 16 residues. V shed 0 bases and J shed 1 base, with 13 bases lying between them. The V gene's germline CDR1 is SGHRS and CDR2 YFSETQ. A minimum of 7 million PBMCs was isolated per sample. With a J-beta primer mix and a sample-barcoded 5' primer, a second PCR ran about 7 to 11 cycles. Every single cDNA molecule received a tag from a template-switch adaptor with 12 random nucleotides. TCRdb re-derived calls from the 5' RACE reads in MiXCR, one entry per CDR3 protein. The sample lists about 930,000 distinct CDR3 sequences; 29% were seen once. These data were likewise used in another study, on T cells of mothers and their children.

This rearrangement joins TRBV5-1 to TRBJ1-1; perhaps TRBD1 as D (6 bases). Sequencing was performed on blood. The sequence derives from a woman aged 40 to 50 in good health. CDR3 in DNA: TGCGCCAGCAGCTTGGCGGCCGGACAGTCGAACACTGAAGCTTTCTTT. As protein: CASSLAAGQSNTEAFF.